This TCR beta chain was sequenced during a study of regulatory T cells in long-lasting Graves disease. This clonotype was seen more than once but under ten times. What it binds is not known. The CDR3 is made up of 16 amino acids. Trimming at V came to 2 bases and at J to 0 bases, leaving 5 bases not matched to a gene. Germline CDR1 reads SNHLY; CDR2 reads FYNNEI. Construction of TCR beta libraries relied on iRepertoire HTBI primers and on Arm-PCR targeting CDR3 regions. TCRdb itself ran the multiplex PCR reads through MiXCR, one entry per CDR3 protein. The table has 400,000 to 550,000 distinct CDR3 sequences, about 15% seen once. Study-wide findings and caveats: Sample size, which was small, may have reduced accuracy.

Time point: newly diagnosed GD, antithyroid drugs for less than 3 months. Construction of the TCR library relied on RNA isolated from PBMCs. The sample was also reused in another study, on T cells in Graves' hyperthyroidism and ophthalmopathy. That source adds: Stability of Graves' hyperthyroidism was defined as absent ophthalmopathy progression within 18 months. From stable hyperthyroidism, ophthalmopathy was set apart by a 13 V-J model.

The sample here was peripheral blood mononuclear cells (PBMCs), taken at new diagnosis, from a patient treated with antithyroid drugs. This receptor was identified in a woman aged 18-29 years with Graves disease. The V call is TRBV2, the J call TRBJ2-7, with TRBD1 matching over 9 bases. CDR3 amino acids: CASSEIGQGSSYEQYF. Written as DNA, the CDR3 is TGTGCCAGCAGTGAAATTGGACAGGGGAGCTCCTACGAGCAGTACTTC.